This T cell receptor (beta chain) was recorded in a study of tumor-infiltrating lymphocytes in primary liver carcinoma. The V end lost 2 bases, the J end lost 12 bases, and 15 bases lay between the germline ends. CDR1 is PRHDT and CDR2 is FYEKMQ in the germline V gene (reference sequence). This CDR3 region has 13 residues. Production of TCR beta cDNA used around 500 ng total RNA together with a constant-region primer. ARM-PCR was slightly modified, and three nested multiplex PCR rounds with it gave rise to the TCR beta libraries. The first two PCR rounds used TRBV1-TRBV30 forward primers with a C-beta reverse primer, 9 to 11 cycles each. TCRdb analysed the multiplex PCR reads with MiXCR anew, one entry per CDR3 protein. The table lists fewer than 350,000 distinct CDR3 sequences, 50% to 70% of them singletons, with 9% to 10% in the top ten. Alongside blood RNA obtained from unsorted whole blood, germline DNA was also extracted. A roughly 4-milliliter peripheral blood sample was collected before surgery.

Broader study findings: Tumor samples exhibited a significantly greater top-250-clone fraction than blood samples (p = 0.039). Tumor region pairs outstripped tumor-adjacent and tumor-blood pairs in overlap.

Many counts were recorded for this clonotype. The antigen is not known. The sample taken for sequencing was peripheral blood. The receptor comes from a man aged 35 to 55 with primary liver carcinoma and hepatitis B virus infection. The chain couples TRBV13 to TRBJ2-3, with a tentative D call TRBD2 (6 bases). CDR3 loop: CASSLSGPLTQYF. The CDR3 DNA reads TGTGCCAGCAGCTTAAGCGGGCCTCTGACCCAGTATTTT. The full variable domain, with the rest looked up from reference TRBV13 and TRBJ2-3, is AAGVIQSPRHLIKEKRETATLKCYPIPRHDTVYWYQQGPGQDPQFLISFYEKMQSDKGSIPDRFSAQQFSDYHSELNMSSLELGDSALYFCASSLSGPLTQYFGPGTRLTVL.